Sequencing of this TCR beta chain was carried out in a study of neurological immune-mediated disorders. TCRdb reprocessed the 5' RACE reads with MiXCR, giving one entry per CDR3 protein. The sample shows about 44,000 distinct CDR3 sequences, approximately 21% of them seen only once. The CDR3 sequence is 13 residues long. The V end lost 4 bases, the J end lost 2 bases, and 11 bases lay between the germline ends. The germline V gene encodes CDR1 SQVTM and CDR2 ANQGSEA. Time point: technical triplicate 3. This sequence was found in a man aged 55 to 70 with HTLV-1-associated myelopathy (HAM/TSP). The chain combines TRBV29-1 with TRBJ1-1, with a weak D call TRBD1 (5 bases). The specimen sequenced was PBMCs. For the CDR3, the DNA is TGCAGCGTTGGGGGCCGGGTTAACACTGAAGCTTTCTTT. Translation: CSVGGRVNTEAFF.